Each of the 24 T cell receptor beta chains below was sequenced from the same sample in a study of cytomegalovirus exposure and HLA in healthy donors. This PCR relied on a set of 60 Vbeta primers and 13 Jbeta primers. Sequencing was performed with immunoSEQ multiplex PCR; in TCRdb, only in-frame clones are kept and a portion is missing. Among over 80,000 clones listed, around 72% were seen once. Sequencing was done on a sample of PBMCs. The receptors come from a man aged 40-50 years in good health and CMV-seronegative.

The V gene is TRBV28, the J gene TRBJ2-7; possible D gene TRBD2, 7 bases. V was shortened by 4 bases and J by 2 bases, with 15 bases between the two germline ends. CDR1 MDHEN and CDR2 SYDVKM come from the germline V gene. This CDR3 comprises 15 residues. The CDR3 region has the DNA TGTGCCAGCAGTTCTCCGGGGGGCCTCACCTACGAGCAGTACTTC. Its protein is CASSSPGGLTYEQYF.

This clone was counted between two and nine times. The CDR3 DNA reads TGCGCCAGCAGCTTGCGACAGGGTGGAGGGAATGAAAAACTGTTTTTT. Translation: CASSLRQGGGNEKLFF. The chain links TRBV5-1 to TRBJ1-4; TRBD1 matches 7 bases. V shed 1 base, J shed 5 bases, and the junction held 8 bases outside the gene matches. Germline CDR1 and CDR2: SGHRS and YFSETQ. The CDR3 extends over 16 amino acids.

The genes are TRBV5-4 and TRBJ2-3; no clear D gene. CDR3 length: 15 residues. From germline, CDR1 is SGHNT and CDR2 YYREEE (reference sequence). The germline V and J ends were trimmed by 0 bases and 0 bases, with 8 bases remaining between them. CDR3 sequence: CASSLAKTSTDTQYF. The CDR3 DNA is TGTGCCAGCAGCTTGGCGAAGACTAGCACAGATACGCAGTATTTT.

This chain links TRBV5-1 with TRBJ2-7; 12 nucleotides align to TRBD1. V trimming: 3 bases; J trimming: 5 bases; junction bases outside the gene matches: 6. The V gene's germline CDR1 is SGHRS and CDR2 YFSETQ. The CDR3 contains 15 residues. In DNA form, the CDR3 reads TGCGCCAGCAGCTCGGGACAGGGGGCTCTCAACGAGCAGTACTTC. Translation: CASSSGQGALNEQYF.

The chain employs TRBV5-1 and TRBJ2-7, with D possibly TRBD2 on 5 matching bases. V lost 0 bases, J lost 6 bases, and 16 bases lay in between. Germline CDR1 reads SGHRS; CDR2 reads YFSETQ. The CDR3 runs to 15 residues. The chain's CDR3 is CASSLDARTAGEQYF. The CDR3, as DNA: TGCGCCAGCAGCTTGGATGCAAGGACCGCGGGCGAGCAGTACTTC. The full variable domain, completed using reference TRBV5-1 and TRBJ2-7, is KAGVTQTPRYLIKTRGQQVTLSCSPISGHRSVSWYQQTPGQGLQFLFEYFSETQRNKGNFPGRFSGRQFSNSRSEMNVSTLELGDSALYLCASSLDARTAGEQYFGPGTRLTVT.

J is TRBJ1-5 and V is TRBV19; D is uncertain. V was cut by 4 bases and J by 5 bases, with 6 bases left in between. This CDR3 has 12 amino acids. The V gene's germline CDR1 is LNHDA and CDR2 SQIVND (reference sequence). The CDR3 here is CASSTSYQPQHF. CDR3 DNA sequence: TGTGCCAGTAGTACCTCGTATCAGCCCCAGCATTTT.

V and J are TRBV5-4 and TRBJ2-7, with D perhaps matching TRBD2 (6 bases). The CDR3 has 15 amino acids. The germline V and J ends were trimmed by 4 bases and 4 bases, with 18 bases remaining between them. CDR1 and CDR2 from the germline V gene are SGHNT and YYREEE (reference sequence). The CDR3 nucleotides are TGTGCCAGCAGCACAGGAGGGCGCGGGGATTACGAGCAGTACTTC. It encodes CASSTGGRGDYEQYF.

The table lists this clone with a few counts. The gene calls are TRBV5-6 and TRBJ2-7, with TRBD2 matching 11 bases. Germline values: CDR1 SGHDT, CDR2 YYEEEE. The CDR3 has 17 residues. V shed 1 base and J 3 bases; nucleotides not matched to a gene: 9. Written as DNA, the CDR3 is TGTGCCAGCAGCTTGTGGGACCTAGCGGGGGGCCTCTACGAGCAGTACTTC. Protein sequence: CASSLWDLAGGLYEQYF.

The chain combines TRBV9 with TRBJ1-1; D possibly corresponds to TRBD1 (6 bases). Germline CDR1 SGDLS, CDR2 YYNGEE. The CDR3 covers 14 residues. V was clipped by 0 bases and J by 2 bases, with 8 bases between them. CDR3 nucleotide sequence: TGTGCCAGCAGCGTAGTGACAGGTAACACTGAAGCTTTCTTT. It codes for CASSVVTGNTEAFF.

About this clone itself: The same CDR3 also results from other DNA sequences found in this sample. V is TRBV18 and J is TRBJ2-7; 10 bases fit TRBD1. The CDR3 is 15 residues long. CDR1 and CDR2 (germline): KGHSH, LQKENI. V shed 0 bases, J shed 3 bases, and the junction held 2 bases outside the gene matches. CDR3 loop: CASSPPGQGLYEQYF. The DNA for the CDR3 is TGTGCCAGCTCACCACCGGGACAGGGGCTCTACGAGCAGTACTTC.

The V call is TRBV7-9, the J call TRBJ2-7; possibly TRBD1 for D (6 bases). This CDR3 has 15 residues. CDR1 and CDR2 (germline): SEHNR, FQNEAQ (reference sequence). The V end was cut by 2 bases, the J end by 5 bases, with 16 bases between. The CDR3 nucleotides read TGTGCCAGCAGCTTATCCCAGGGGCTTAATAACGAGCAGTACTTC. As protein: CASSLSQGLNNEQYF.

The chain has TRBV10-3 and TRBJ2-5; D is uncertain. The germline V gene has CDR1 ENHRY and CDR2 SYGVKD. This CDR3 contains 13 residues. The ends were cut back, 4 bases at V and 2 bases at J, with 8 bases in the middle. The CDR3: CAISGLQQETQYF. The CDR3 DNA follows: TGTGCCATCAGTGGCCTCCAGCAAGAGACCCAGTACTTC.

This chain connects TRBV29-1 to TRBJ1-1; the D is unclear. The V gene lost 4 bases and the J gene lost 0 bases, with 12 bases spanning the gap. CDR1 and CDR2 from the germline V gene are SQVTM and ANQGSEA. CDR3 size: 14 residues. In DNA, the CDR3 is TGCAGCGTTGTAGGGAGGACGATGAACACTGAAGCTTTCTTT. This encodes CSVVGRTMNTEAFF.

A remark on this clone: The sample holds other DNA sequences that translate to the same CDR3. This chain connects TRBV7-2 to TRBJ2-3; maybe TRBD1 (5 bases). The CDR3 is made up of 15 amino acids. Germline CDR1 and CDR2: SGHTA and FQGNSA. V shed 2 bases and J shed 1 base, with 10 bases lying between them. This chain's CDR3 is CASSLRGSGTDTQYF. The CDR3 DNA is TGTGCCAGCAGCTTAAGGGGTTCGGGCACAGATACGCAGTATTTT.

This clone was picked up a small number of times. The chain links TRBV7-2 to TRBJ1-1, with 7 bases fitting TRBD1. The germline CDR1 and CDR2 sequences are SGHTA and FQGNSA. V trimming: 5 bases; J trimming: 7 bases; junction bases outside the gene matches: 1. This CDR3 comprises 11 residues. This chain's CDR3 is CASSRDSEAFF. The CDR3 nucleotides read TGTGCCAGCAGCCGGGACAGTGAAGCTTTCTTT.

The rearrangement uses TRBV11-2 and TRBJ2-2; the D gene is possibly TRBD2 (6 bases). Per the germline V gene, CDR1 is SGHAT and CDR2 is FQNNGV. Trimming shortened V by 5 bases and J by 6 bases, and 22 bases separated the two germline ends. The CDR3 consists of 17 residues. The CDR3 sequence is CASSPRLGPIESGELFF. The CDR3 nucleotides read TGTGCCAGCAGCCCCCGACTAGGCCCCATTGAATCCGGGGAGCTGTTTTTT.

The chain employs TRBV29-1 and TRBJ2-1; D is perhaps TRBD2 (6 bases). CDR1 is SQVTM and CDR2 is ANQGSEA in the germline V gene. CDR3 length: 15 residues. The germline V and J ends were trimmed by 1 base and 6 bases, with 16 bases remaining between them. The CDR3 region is CSVEVIERGFNEQFF. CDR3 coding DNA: TGCAGCGTTGAAGTGATAGAACGGGGGTTCAATGAGCAGTTCTTC.

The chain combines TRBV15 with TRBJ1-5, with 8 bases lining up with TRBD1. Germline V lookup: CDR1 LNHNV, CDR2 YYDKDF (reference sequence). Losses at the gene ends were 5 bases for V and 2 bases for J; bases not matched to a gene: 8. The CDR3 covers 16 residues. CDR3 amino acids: CATSGGQGRGNQPQHF. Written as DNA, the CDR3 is TGTGCCACCAGCGGTGGACAGGGAAGGGGCAATCAGCCCCAGCATTTT.

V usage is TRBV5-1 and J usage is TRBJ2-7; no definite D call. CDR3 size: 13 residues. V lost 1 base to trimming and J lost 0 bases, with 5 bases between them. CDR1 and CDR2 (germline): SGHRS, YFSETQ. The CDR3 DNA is TGCGCCAGCAGCTTGCACAGCTCCTACGAGCAGTACTTC. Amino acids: CASSLHSSYEQYF.

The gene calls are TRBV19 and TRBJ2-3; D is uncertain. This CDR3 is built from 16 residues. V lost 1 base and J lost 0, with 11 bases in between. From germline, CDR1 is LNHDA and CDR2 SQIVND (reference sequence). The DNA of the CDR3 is TGTGCCAGTAGTATAGCTCCGGGTTTTAGCACAGATACGCAGTATTTT. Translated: CASSIAPGFSTDTQYF.

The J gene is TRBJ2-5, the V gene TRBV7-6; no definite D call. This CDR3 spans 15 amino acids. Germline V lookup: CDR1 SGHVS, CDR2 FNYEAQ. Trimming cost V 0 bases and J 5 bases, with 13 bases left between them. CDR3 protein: CASSLAKSGVETQYF. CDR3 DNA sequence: TGTGCCAGCAGCTTAGCGAAATCGGGTGTGGAGACCCAGTACTTC.

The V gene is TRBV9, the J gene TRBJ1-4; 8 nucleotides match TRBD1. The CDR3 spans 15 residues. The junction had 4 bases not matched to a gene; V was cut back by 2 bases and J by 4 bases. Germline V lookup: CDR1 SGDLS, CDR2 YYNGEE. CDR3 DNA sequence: TGTGCCAGCAGCGTCGACAGGGGATTTAATGAAAAACTGTTTTTT. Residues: CASSVDRGFNEKLFF.

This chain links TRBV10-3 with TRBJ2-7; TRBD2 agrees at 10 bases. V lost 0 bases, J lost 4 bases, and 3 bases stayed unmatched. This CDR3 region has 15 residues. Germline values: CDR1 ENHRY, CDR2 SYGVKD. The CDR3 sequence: CAISESSGGKYEQYF. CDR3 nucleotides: TGTGCCATCAGTGAGTCTAGCGGGGGGAAATACGAGCAGTACTTC.

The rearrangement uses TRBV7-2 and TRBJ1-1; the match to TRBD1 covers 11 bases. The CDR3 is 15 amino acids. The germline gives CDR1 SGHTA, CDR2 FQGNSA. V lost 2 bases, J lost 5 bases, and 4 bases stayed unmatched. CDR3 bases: TGTGCCAGCAGCTTATTAGGACAGGGGGCGACTGAAGCTTTCTTT. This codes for CASSLLGQGATEAFF.